Presented here are 30 T cell receptor beta chains from one specimen sequenced in a study of CD8 T cells in Susac syndrome. After extraction with the RNeasy kit, about 0.45 to 1 ug of the RNA was reverse transcribed using random hexamers. From the immunoSEQ multiplex PCR reads, TCRdb called clonotypes with MiXCR, one entry per CDR3 protein. Among tens of thousands of distinct CDR3 sequences listed, roughly 94% were seen once. The sequenced sample consisted of CD4+ T cells from PBMCs. These receptors were obtained from a human donor with Susac syndrome.

The chain carries TRBV20-1 and TRBJ2-2, with a tentative D call TRBD2 (6 bases). The CDR3 sequence is 15 residues long. V dropped 6 bases and J dropped 0 bases, with 14 bases sitting between them. Germline V gene sequence: CDR1 DFQATT, CDR2 SNEGSKA (reference sequence). This CDR3 is CSADGGYANTGELFF. Here the CDR3 DNA reads TGCAGTGCGGACGGGGGATACGCGAACACCGGGGAGCTGTTTTTT.

The chain links TRBV30 to TRBJ1-2, with D possibly being TRBD1 (6 bases). Trimming took off 0 bases at V and 4 bases at J, with 12 bases between the two ends. The CDR3 has 14 residues. CDR1 is GTSNPN, CDR2 SVGIG, per germline (reference sequence). This CDR3 reads CAWSVRGRSYGYTF. Here the CDR3 DNA reads TGTGCCTGGAGTGTGAGGGGGAGAAGCTATGGCTACACCTTC. Complete variable domain (other parts from reference TRBV30 and TRBJ1-2): SQTIHQWPATLVQPVGSPLSLECTVEGTSNPNLYWYRQAAGRGLQLLFYSVGIGQISSEVPQNLSASRPQDRQFILSSKKLLLSDSGFYLCAWSVRGRSYGYTFGSGTRLTVV.

The V call is TRBV24-1, the J call TRBJ2-1, with a tentative D call TRBD1 (6 bases). Looked up from germline, CDR1 is KGHDR and CDR2 is SFDVKD. V was shortened by 1 base and J by 0 bases, with 18 bases between the two germline ends. This CDR3 contains 19 residues. CDR3 DNA: TGTGCCACCAGTGATTTCCTCCTTGGACAGTTCTACTCCTACAATGAGCAGTTCTTC. As protein: CATSDFLLGQFYSYNEQFF.

V gene TRBV3-1 combines with J gene TRBJ2-7, with 10 bases identical to TRBD1. Germline V gives CDR1 LGHDT, CDR2 YNNKEL (reference sequence). Germline trimming cut 6 bases from V and 2 bases from J; bases unmatched to any gene: 4. This CDR3 is built from 14 residues. Here the CDR3 reads CASSRDRGPYEQYF. CDR3 coding DNA: TGTGCCAGCAGTCGGGACAGGGGTCCCTACGAGCAGTACTTC.

The chain recombines TRBV2 with TRBJ2-3; TRBD2 might be the D (5 bases). Trimming stripped 7 bases from V and 5 bases from J, with 16 bases between. CDR3 length: 14 amino acids. The germline gives CDR1 SNHLY, CDR2 FYNNEI. In DNA, the CDR3 is TGTGCCAGCATTAGGAGTAGCGCCCGAGATACGCAGTATTTT. It codes for CASIRSSARDTQYF.

The gene calls are TRBV11-2 and TRBJ2-7; D possibly corresponds to TRBD2 (5 bases). CDR1 and CDR2 from the germline V gene are SGHAT and FQNNGV. The CDR3 covers 14 residues. Trimming shortened V by 5 bases and J by 3 bases, and 14 bases separated the two germline ends. This CDR3 is CASSVGRGFYEQYF. The CDR3 DNA reads as TGTGCCAGCAGCGTCGGTCGGGGATTCTACGAGCAGTACTTC.

The genes are TRBV28 and TRBJ1-6; 8 bases fit TRBD1. The junction had 3 bases not matched to a gene; V was cut back by 2 bases and J by 6 bases. The CDR3 is made up of 15 amino acids. Germline values: CDR1 MDHEN, CDR2 SYDVKM. Here the CDR3 reads CASSLAGQGNSPLHF. CDR3 DNA sequence: TGTGCCAGCAGTTTAGCTGGACAGGGTAATTCACCCCTCCACTTT.

This clonotype was found once. As DNA, the CDR3 is TGCGCCAGCAGCCCCTATCCGGGGGAGCTGTTTTTT. Residues: CASSPYPGELFF. The chain is built from TRBV4-3 and TRBJ2-2, with D uncertain. Trimming cost V 4 bases and J 8 bases, with 8 bases left between them. The CDR3 contains 12 residues. Germline V lookup: CDR1 LGHNA, CDR2 YSLEER.

The CDR3 nucleotides are TGCGCCAGCGCCCCGGGCCCTGGCATGAACACTGAAGCTTTCTTT. The encoded protein is CASAPGPGMNTEAFF. The chain recombines TRBV5-1 with TRBJ1-1; the D is unclear. Germline assignment: CDR1 SGHRS and CDR2 YFSETQ. Trimming removed 7 bases at V and 0 bases at J, with 16 bases between. The CDR3 is 15 residues long.

The gene calls are TRBV20-1 and TRBJ2-7; D uncertain. CDR1 is DFQATT, CDR2 SNEGSKA, per germline (reference sequence). The CDR3 has 14 amino acids. Trimming took 2 bases from V and 2 from J, leaving 13 bases between them. In DNA form, the CDR3 reads TGCAGTGCTAGAAAGGTGAGGCAGCCCTACGAGCAGTACTTC. It encodes CSARKVRQPYEQYF.

This chain uses TRBV5-4 with TRBJ2-1, with 7 bases fitting TRBD1. Germline trimming cut 3 bases from V and 8 bases from J; bases unmatched to any gene: 5. The germline V gene encodes CDR1 SGHNT and CDR2 YYREEE (reference sequence). CDR3 length: 13 amino acids. This CDR3 is CASSSRQGDEQFF. The CDR3 DNA sequence: TGTGCCAGCAGCTCACGACAGGGCGATGAGCAGTTCTTC.

The V and J genes are TRBV24-1 and TRBJ2-1; D not certain. With 9 bases removed from V and 0 bases from J, the gap between germline ends came to 5 bases. The CDR3 spans 12 residues. Germline V gives CDR1 KGHDR, CDR2 SFDVKD. The CDR3 sequence is CATASSYNEQFF. CDR3 coding DNA: TGTGCCACCGCGAGCTCCTACAATGAGCAGTTCTTC.

CDR3 region: CASSFNRDNEQFF. The CDR3 bases are TGTGCCAGCAGCTTCAACAGGGACAATGAGCAGTTCTTC. This chain connects TRBV7-2 to TRBJ2-1; D may be TRBD1 (6 bases). CDR1 and CDR2 (germline): SGHTA, FQGNSA. The CDR3 contains 13 residues. V was pared by 3 bases and J by 5 bases, with 8 bases between.

The chain recombines TRBV6-5 with TRBJ1-2, with 10 bases matching TRBD1. V trimming: 7 bases; J trimming: 8 bases; junction bases outside the gene matches: 10. CDR3 size: 14 residues. Germline V gene sequence: CDR1 MNHEY, CDR2 SVGAGI. CDR3 nucleotide sequence: TGTGCCAGCAAAACACGGGACAGGGGTCGAGGCTACACCTTC. Translating it yields CASKTRDRGRGYTF.

The chain employs TRBV7-8 and TRBJ2-3, with D perhaps TRBD1 (8 bases). CDR3 length: 17 amino acids. Germline lookup yields CDR1 SGHVS and CDR2 FQNEAQ. Deletions cut 3 bases from V and 2 bases from J, with 18 bases between. As DNA, the CDR3 is TGTGCCAGCAGCTTCGATCCAACAGGGGGGGCCACAGATACGCAGTATTTT. This sequence encodes CASSFDPTGGATDTQYF.

The rearrangement links TRBV20-1 to TRBJ1-2, with no clear D. The V end lost 5 bases, the J end lost 4 bases, and 14 bases lay between the germline ends. The CDR3 runs 13 residues. CDR1 DFQATT and CDR2 SNEGSKA come from the germline V gene (reference sequence). CDR3 sequence (DNA): TGCAGTGCTCATCCCGGGTTTGGCTATGGCTACACCTTC. This gives the protein CSAHPGFGYGYTF.

This chain links TRBV3-1 with TRBJ2-5; TRBD1 might be the D (5 bases). The CDR3 totals 15 residues. V lost 4 bases and J 3 bases, leaving 15 bases between the germline ends. Per germline, CDR1 LGHDT and CDR2 YNNKEL (reference sequence). CDR3 sequence reads: CASSLKGVAKETQYF. CDR3 coding DNA: TGTGCCAGCAGCCTCAAAGGGGTGGCGAAAGAGACCCAGTACTTC.

This CDR3 reads CASSHDRFSYEQYF. The CDR3 nucleotides are TGTGCCAGCAGTCATGACAGATTCTCCTACGAGCAGTACTTC. The chain uses TRBV3-1 and TRBJ2-7; tentative D call: TRBD1 (5 bases). V was cut by 6 bases and J by 0 bases, with 12 bases left in between. This CDR3 has 14 amino acids. The germline V gene encodes CDR1 LGHDT and CDR2 YNNKEL (reference sequence).

The chain employs TRBV21-1 and TRBJ2-5; the D call of TRBD2 is as the table states it, not checked on the DNA. TRBV21-1 counts as a pseudogene. The CDR3 loop spans 15 amino acids. CDR3 nucleotide sequence: TGTGCCAGCAGCTCCCGACTAGCGGGGGGAAAGACCCAGTACTTC. Residues: CASSSRLAGGKTQYF.

This clonotype was picked up one time. The V gene is TRBV7-9, the J gene TRBJ2-5; TRBD2 matches at 7 bases. Germline assignment: CDR1 SEHNR and CDR2 FQNEAQ (reference sequence). This CDR3 is built from 16 residues. Trimming cost V 2 bases and J 4 bases; bases outside gene matches: 10. CDR3 DNA: TGTGCCAGCAGCTTATCAATTGACGGCGGGGGAGAGACCCAGTACTTC. Its protein is CASSLSIDGGGETQYF.

This chain links TRBV11-3 with TRBJ2-2, with D uncertain. This CDR3 is built from 15 residues. The V gene lost 1 base and the J gene lost 0 bases, with 6 bases spanning the gap. Germline V CDR1 and CDR2: SGHNT, YENEEA. CDR3 loop: CASSLGTTNTGELFF. CDR3 bases: TGTGCCAGCAGCTTAGGGACGACGAACACCGGGGAGCTGTTTTTT.

V is TRBV19 and J is TRBJ2-1, with a possible D match to TRBD2 (6 bases). The CDR3 has 15 residues. Trimming removed 6 bases at V and 2 bases at J, with 14 bases between. CDR1 and CDR2 from the germline V gene are LNHDA and SQIVND (reference sequence). The CDR3 loop reads CASSQSAGTYNEQFF. The CDR3 bases are TGTGCCAGTAGCCAGTCGGCGGGGACCTACAATGAGCAGTTCTTC.

This chain joins TRBV4-3 and TRBJ1-2; TRBD1 matches at 11 bases. The V gene's germline CDR1 is LGHNA and CDR2 YSLEER. With 4 bases clipped from V and 3 bases from J, the junction kept 4 bases outside the gene matches. The CDR3 runs 15 residues. The CDR3 nucleotides read TGCGCCAGCAGCCGGGGACAGGGGGATTACTATGGCTACACCTTC. It encodes CASSRGQGDYYGYTF.

The J gene is TRBJ1-2, the V gene TRBV14, with D unresolved. CDR3 length: 13 amino acids. The V end was cut by 0 bases, the J end by 6 bases, with 8 bases between. From germline, CDR1 is SGHDN and CDR2 FVKESK. The CDR3 nucleotides are TGTGCCAGCAGCCAAGATCTGGGGAATGGCTACACCTTC. Residues: CASSQDLGNGYTF.

This chain uses TRBV29-1 with TRBJ1-6; 10 bases are a match to TRBD1. V gave up 7 bases and J gave up 7 bases; unmatched junction bases: 7. CDR1 SQVTM and CDR2 ANQGSEA come from the germline V gene. This CDR3 comprises 14 residues. Here the CDR3 DNA reads TGCAGCGCCGGGACAGGGGAACCGAATTCACCCCTCCACTTT. Translated, it gives CSAGTGEPNSPLHF.

The chain couples TRBV28 to TRBJ1-2, with D tentatively TRBD1 (5 bases). The germline gives CDR1 MDHEN, CDR2 SYDVKM. V lost 7 bases and J lost 1, with 16 bases in between. This CDR3 comprises 15 residues. CDR3: CASKLLTGLNYGYTF. For the CDR3, the DNA is TGTGCCAGCAAACTCCTCACGGGACTTAACTATGGCTACACCTTC.

This sequence joins TRBV28 and TRBJ1-6; a possible D gene is TRBD1 (6 bases). In germline, CDR1 is MDHEN, CDR2 SYDVKM. CDR3 length: 16 residues. Trimming stripped 8 bases from V and 7 bases from J, with 21 bases between. The DNA for the CDR3 is TGTGCCAGCTCTTTGGGGGCCGCGCTTGAGAATTCACCCCTCCACTTT. This encodes CASSLGAALENSPLHF.

The V call is TRBV4-3, the J call TRBJ2-7; 11 bases are shared with TRBD2. Germline values: CDR1 LGHNA, CDR2 YSLEER. After removal of 4 bases from V and 6 bases from J, the junction contained 8 bases not matched to a gene. This CDR3 contains 15 residues. CDR3 sequence: CASSRNSGGEREQYF. CDR3 DNA sequence: TGCGCCAGCAGCCGGAATAGCGGGGGGGAGCGCGAGCAGTACTTC.

In DNA, the CDR3 is TGTGCCAGCGCTGGGGCGGGGAATGAGCAGTTCTTC. The encoded protein is CASAGAGNEQFF. The J gene is TRBJ2-1, the V gene TRBV6-6; the D gene is possibly TRBD2 (6 bases). Germline assignment: CDR1 MNHNY and CDR2 SVGAGI (reference sequence). The CDR3 runs 12 residues. Trimming shortened V by 8 bases and J by 7 bases, and 12 bases separated the two germline ends.

This chain uses TRBV7-2 with TRBJ2-3; no clear D gene. Germline CDR1 is SGHTA and CDR2 is FQGNSA. V dropped 2 bases and J dropped 2 bases, with 14 bases sitting between them. The length of the CDR3 is 16 residues. CDR3 in amino acids: CASSLNARASTDTQYF. CDR3 coding DNA: TGTGCCAGCAGCTTAAATGCTCGGGCATCCACAGATACGCAGTATTTT.